This T cell receptor beta chain was retrieved from a study of somatic mutations in cytotoxic T cells in rheumatoid arthritis. On this clone itself: What it binds is not known.

Produced via immunoSEQ multiplex PCR; TCRdb's table is partial and in-frame only. The table has 6,000 to 9,000 clones, 65% to 85% seen once. V gave up 3 bases and J gave up 13 bases, with 10 bases separating them. Germline V gene lookup returns CDR1 DFQATT and CDR2 SNEGSKA (reference sequence). The CDR3 is 10 residues long. Regarding the study as a whole: The largest CD8+ clone made up over 20% of CD8+ cells in 8 of 65 patients. For rheumatoid arthritis patients, the slight TRBV07 underrepresentation lacked multiple-comparison adjustment.

Sequences were obtained from CD8+ T cells sorted from blood. The chain is built from TRBV20-1 and TRBJ2-1; no firm D call. The receptor was isolated from an adult with rheumatoid arthritis. The CDR3 spells CSASIREQFF. CDR3 sequence (DNA): TGCAGTGCTAGTATTAGGGAACAGTTCTTC.